The rows below give T cell receptor beta chains drawn from one sample of a study of response to subunit inactivated influenza vaccine. TCRdb re-analysed the RT-PCR reads in MiXCR, keeping a single row per CDR3 protein. The sample contains about 500,000 distinct CDR3 sequences, 16% of which appear only once. The sample consisted of CD4+ T cells sorted from PBMCs, taken less than 25 months after vaccination. The receptors here all came from a man in his fifties or sixties who received an inactivated influenza vaccine. Each CDR3 is given with its conserved first and last residue. Size tells how often a clone was seen (once, few, many) or the class of an expanded clone, and some rows leave it out.

clone size	V gene	J gene	CDR3 protein
.	TRBV28	TRBJ2-7	CASSLPLRSYEQYF
many	TRBV12-3/TRBV12-4	TRBJ1-1	CASMTGRNTEAFF
medium-sized	TRBV5-1	TRBJ2-3	CASSLARQGTDTQYF
many	TRBV20-1	TRBJ2-1	CSALRLAGYNEQFF
.	TRBV5-1	TRBJ2-2	CASSQRQSANSGELFF
.	TRBV28	TRBJ2-1	CASGYGLAENNEQFF
.	TRBV4-1	TRBJ1-2	CASSPRYQGASDGYTF
few	TRBV12-3/TRBV12-4	TRBJ1-2	CASIPPTVYGYTF
many	TRBV6-1	TRBJ2-5	CASSQKGGSGGLQETQYF
few	TRBV12-3/TRBV12-4	TRBJ1-1	CASSLPVGTEAFF
few	TRBV5-4	TRBJ2-2	CASSLYVATGELFF
.	TRBV16	TRBJ1-5	CASSRTGVQPQHF
many	TRBV12-3/TRBV12-4	TRBJ2-1	CASSLTSPYNEQFF
many	TRBV7-2	TRBJ2-3	CASSPNRGPPDTQYF
.	TRBV20-1	TRBJ2-7	CSATSRTSDDSEQYF
.	TRBV20-1	TRBJ2-7	CSASSRGSYEQYF
few	TRBV29-1	TRBJ1-1	CSVSRRLNTEAFF
few	TRBV11-2	TRBJ1-2	CASSLGQRSYGYTF
.	TRBV7-2	TRBJ2-3	CASSSQGSKSTDTQYF
many	TRBV12-3/TRBV12-4	TRBJ2-2	CASSLGAGELFF
few	TRBV28	TRBJ2-2	CASSLWAGFTLTGELFF
.	TRBV7-2	TRBJ2-5	CASSFTAQETQYF
.	TRBV20-1	TRBJ2-7	CSARATGYEQYF
.	TRBV18	TRBJ1-1	CASSTRGGMNTEAFF
.	TRBV6-2/TRBV6-3	TRBJ2-1	CASSYGLDPYNEQFF
many	TRBV15	TRBJ1-1	CATHPMGPNTEAFF
.	TRBV6-1	TRBJ1-2	CASEGTLIYGYTF
many	TRBV11-1	TRBJ1-3	CASSLGQGLRISGNTIYF
many	TRBV12-3/TRBV12-4	TRBJ2-1	CASRPGTGGYNEQFF
.	TRBV24-1	TRBJ2-1	CATSAPGSREQFF
.	TRBV2	TRBJ2-1	CASTTGRTYNEQFF
few	TRBV14	TRBJ2-1	CASSRGPRQFF
.	TRBV20-1	TRBJ2-5	CSASTPVENQETQYF
once	TRBV20-1	TRBJ2-5	CSARCQNQETQYF
.	TRBV18	TRBJ2-7	CASSPGTGVGEQYF
few	TRBV7-2	TRBJ2-1	CASSLGGTGGYEQFF
few	TRBV18	TRBJ2-3	CASSLLERDTQYF
once	TRBV7-2	TRBJ1-3	CASSLQGQLVSGNTIYF
.	TRBV20-1	TRBJ1-4	CSALTGRSWEKLFF
few	TRBV29-1	TRBJ2-5	CSVEATSGETQYF
few	TRBV7-6	TRBJ1-1	CASSLDVPTGQSTEAFF
.	TRBV11-1	TRBJ2-7	CASSRPTGREQYF
many	TRBV29-1	TRBJ1-5	CSASQGRSNQPQHF
few	TRBV20-1	TRBJ2-3	CSASELAGAADTQYF
.	TRBV14	TRBJ2-1	CASSHQGSYNEQFF
few	TRBV20-1	TRBJ2-7	CSARVRGQGYEQYF
few	TRBV6-1	TRBJ2-7	CASDLGGSHEQYF